Presented here are 20 T cell receptor beta chains from one specimen sequenced in a study of neurological immune-mediated disorders. TCRdb reanalysed the 5' RACE reads using MiXCR and keeps one entry per CDR3 protein. The sample lists 25,000 to 30,000 distinct CDR3 sequences, around 21% occurring once. The specimen was CD4+ T cells from blood. All receptors derive from a man aged 45-65 years with HTLV-1-associated myelopathy (HAM/TSP).

This clonotype was found many times. The chain has TRBV18 and TRBJ1-2, with TRBD1 as a possible D gene (6 bases). CDR3 size: 12 residues. V lost 6 bases and J 4 bases, leaving 9 bases between the germline ends. Germline V gives CDR1 KGHSH, CDR2 LQKENI. The CDR3: CASSSGAYGYTF. DNA for the CDR3: TGTGCCAGCTCTTCGGGGGCCTATGGCTACACCTTC. The full variable domain, in which reference TRBV18 and TRBJ1-2 provide the parts outside the CDR3, is NAGVMQNPRHLVRRRGQEARLRCSPMKGHSHVYWYRQLPEEGLKFMVYLQKENIIDESGMPKERFSAEFPKEGPSILRIQQVVRGDSAAYFCASSSGAYGYTFGSGTRLTVV.

The chain uses TRBV2 and TRBJ1-4; D uncertain. In germline, CDR1 is SNHLY, CDR2 FYNNEI. The CDR3 is 11 residues long. V was shortened by 8 bases and J by 11 bases, with 12 bases between the two germline ends. The CDR3 region has the DNA TGTGCCAGCGGGGAGACCCTGAAACTGTTTTTT. Its translation is CASGETLKLFF.

The rearrangement links TRBV3-1 to TRBJ2-1, with 7 nucleotides matching TRBD2. Germline-derived CDR1 and CDR2 are LGHDT and YNNKEL (reference sequence). The CDR3 length is 13 residues. The V gene end was trimmed by 3 bases and the J gene end by 6 bases; junction bases not matched to a gene: 2. CDR3 protein: CASSQRGFNEQFF. Here the CDR3 DNA reads TGTGCCAGCAGCCAGCGGGGGTTCAATGAGCAGTTCTTC.

The chain recombines TRBV18 with TRBJ1-1, with D uncertain. The CDR3 covers 13 residues. CDR1 is KGHSH, CDR2 LQKENI, per germline. V lost 5 bases and J 10 bases, leaving 17 bases between the germline ends. CDR3 loop: CASSSSDTRGAFF. The CDR3 coding sequence is TGTGCCAGCTCATCCTCTGATACTCGTGGAGCTTTCTTT.

The J gene is TRBJ2-1, the V gene TRBV10-2; D assignment may be TRBD1 or TRBD2 (5 bases each). The CDR3 consists of 13 residues. Trimming took 4 bases from V and 5 from J, leaving 9 bases between them. In germline, CDR1 is WSHSY, CDR2 SAAADI. CDR3 in DNA: TGCGCCAGCAGTGTACGGGGCAACAATGAGCAGTTCTTC. This codes for CASSVRGNNEQFF.

This clonotype was detected only a few times. The chain has TRBV12-3 or TRBV12-4 and TRBJ1-5; 8 nucleotides match TRBD1. V shed 6 bases, J shed 2 bases, and the junction held 3 bases outside the gene matches. The CDR3 runs 14 residues. The CDR3 DNA follows: TGTGCCAGCAGCCCGGGACAGGGCAATCAGCCCCAGCATTTT. This encodes CASSPGQGNQPQHF.

This chain connects TRBV29-1 to TRBJ2-1, with D perhaps TRBD2 (7 bases). Germline CDR1 reads SQVTM; CDR2 reads ANQGSEA. V lost 7 bases and J 8 bases, leaving 15 bases between the germline ends. The CDR3 runs 12 residues. CDR3 amino acids: CSGGRGGDEQFF. CDR3 DNA: TGCAGCGGTGGTAGGGGGGGAGATGAGCAGTTCTTC.

This clonotype was counted many times. The V call is TRBV27, the J call TRBJ1-2, with D perhaps TRBD1 (5 bases). In germline, CDR1 is MNHEY, CDR2 SMNVEV (reference sequence). This CDR3 has 12 residues. The ends were cut back, 10 bases at V and 4 bases at J, with 13 bases in the middle. The CDR3 is CATGLLGYGYTF. In DNA, the CDR3 is TGTGCCACGGGGCTTTTGGGCTATGGCTACACCTTC.

This clonotype turned up a few times. The rearrangement uses TRBV20-1 and TRBJ2-1; 14 bases are a match to TRBD2. CDR1 DFQATT and CDR2 SNEGSKA come from the germline V gene (reference sequence). CDR3 size: 17 residues. After removal of 3 bases from V and 12 bases from J, the junction contained 16 bases not matched to a gene. In DNA, the CDR3 is TGCAGTGCTAGCCGGCTAATCGGACTAGCGGGGGGTCTGACGCAGTTCTTC. It codes for CSASRLIGLAGGLTQFF.

Points on this clonotype: A read error may account for a junction end that differs from germline. CDR3 coding DNA: TGTGCCAGCAGCTTGGAGGGGAGGACTGAAGATTTCTTT. Protein product: CASSLEGRTEDFF. This chain joins TRBV3-1 and TRBJ1-1, with D possibly being TRBD1 (5 bases). The CDR3 is 13 amino acids. Germline-derived CDR1 and CDR2 are LGHDT and YNNKEL (reference sequence). The full variable domain, completed using reference TRBV3-1 and TRBJ1-1, is DTAVSQTPKYLVTQMGNDKSIKCEQNLGHDTMYWYKQDSKKFLKIMFSYNNKELIINETVPNRFSPKSPDKAHLNLHINSLELGDSAVYFCASSLEGRTEDFFGQGTRLTVV.

This clonotype has only a few counts. The V and J genes are TRBV3-1 and TRBJ2-1, with 11 bases identical to TRBD2. The ends lost 1 base at V and 1 base at J; junction bases unmatched: 0. The germline V gene has CDR1 LGHDT and CDR2 YNNKEL (reference sequence). The CDR3 contains 16 residues. The CDR3 spells CASSQASGGSYNEQFF. CDR3 DNA sequence: TGTGCCAGCAGCCAAGCTAGCGGGGGGTCCTACAATGAGCAGTTCTTC.

This clonotype was counted many times. V gene TRBV4-2 combines with J gene TRBJ1-5; D remains ambiguous. The germline CDR1 and CDR2 sequences are LGHNA and YNFKEQ. V shed 0 bases and J shed 5 bases, with 8 bases lying between them. The CDR3 runs to 14 residues. CDR3 nucleotides: TGTGCCAGCAGCCAAGACGGTAAGGATCAGCCCCAGCATTTT. Translation: CASSQDGKDQPQHF.

This chain joins TRBV20-1 and TRBJ1-1; TRBD1 might be the D (6 bases). Germline loops: CDR1 DFQATT, CDR2 SNEGSKA (reference sequence). This CDR3 comprises 14 residues. With 6 bases removed from V and 1 base from J, the gap between germline ends came to 15 bases. CDR3 region: CSAILLTGNTEAFF. The CDR3, as DNA: TGCAGTGCCATCCTATTGACAGGGAACACTGAAGCTTTCTTT.

This clonotype was counted many times. J is TRBJ1-2 and V is TRBV20-1; 12 positions match TRBD1. Germline V gene sequence: CDR1 DFQATT, CDR2 SNEGSKA (reference sequence). V lost 6 bases and J lost 0; bases outside the gene matches: 11. The CDR3 totals 17 residues. The CDR3 reads CSALRGTGGSANYGYTF. CDR3 bases: TGCAGTGCATTGCGGGGGACAGGGGGCAGTGCTAACTATGGCTACACCTTC.

This clonotype was detected ten times or more. This sequence joins TRBV10-3 and TRBJ2-1; perhaps TRBD2 as D (6 bases). The length of the CDR3 is 14 residues. The germline gives CDR1 ENHRY, CDR2 SYGVKD. V lost 6 bases, J lost 7 bases, and 16 bases lay in between. CDR3 residues: CAIRHQETRNEQFF. The CDR3 DNA sequence: TGTGCCATCAGGCACCAAGAGACTAGGAATGAGCAGTTCTTC.

This clonotype was seen many times. The CDR3 is CASSLGSGTLGEQYF. CDR3 in DNA: TGTGCCAGCTCTTTGGGTAGCGGGACTCTCGGCGAGCAGTACTTC. The chain employs TRBV7-2 and TRBJ2-7, with 8 bases that match TRBD2. The CDR3 is 15 residues long. The V and J ends lost 8 bases and 6 bases, in that order; junction bases with no gene match: 15. The germline CDR1 and CDR2 sequences are SGHTA and FQGNSA. Based on the CDR3 plus reference TRBV7-2 and TRBJ2-7, the full variable domain is GAGVSQSPSNKVTEKGKDVELRCDPISGHTALYWYRQSLGQGLEFLIYFQGNSAPDKSGLPSDRFSAERTGGSVSTLTIQRTQQEDSAVYLCASSLGSGTLGEQYFGPGTRLTVT.

The sample holds many counts of this clonotype. The chain combines TRBV27 with TRBJ2-7; 7 nucleotides align to TRBD2. The CDR3 contains 14 residues. Unmatched junction bases numbered 5, after V lost 6 bases and J lost 0 bases. CDR1 is MNHEY and CDR2 is SMNVEV in the germline V gene (reference sequence). The CDR3 loop reads CASRTLAGSYEQYF. For the CDR3, the DNA is TGTGCCAGCAGAACCTTAGCGGGCTCCTACGAGCAGTACTTC.

In this sample, this clonotype turned up many times. The chain recombines TRBV7-9 with TRBJ2-5; TRBD1 agrees at 10 bases. The CDR3 is 15 amino acids. The J segment lost 5 bases and the V segment lost 3 bases, leaving 6 bases of the junction unmatched. Per the germline V gene, CDR1 is SEHNR and CDR2 is FQNEAQ (reference sequence). CDR3 sequence reads: CASSFGTGVGETQYF. In DNA, the CDR3 is TGTGCCAGCAGCTTTGGGACAGGGGTCGGGGAGACCCAGTACTTC.

This clonotype has a handful of counts. V usage is TRBV6-6 and J usage is TRBJ2-1, with D possibly matching TRBD1 (6 bases). V gave up 5 bases and J gave up 4 bases, with 9 bases separating them. The CDR3 is made up of 13 amino acids. Per germline, CDR1 MNHNY and CDR2 SVGAGI (reference sequence). The CDR3 DNA reads TGTGCCAGCAGTGGGGGCCAGTACAATGAGCAGTTCTTC. Its translation: CASSGGQYNEQFF.

V gene TRBV20-1 combines with J gene TRBJ2-3; D gene uncertain. The J call may not be correct, given that the DNA end is closer to TRBJ2-5. CDR3 length: 14 residues. CDR1 and CDR2 (germline): DFQATT, SNEGSKA (reference sequence). The CDR3 nucleotides are TGCAGTGCCCCCCCGATCGGCAGGACGGAGACCCAGTACTTC. It is translated as CSAPPIGRTETQYF.